This is a list of T cell receptor beta chains from one sample in a study of CD8 T cells in ankylosing spondylitis. Each CDR3 protein gets one entry after TCRdb re-called the 5' RACE reads with MiXCR. The sample has 250,000 or so distinct CDR3 sequences; over 9.5% are singletons. Sequencing input: blood, either unsorted or a sorted T cell fraction (not recorded which). The receptors were sampled from a male donor with ankylosing spondylitis or in good health (not recorded which). Each CDR3 is given with its conserved first and last residue. The order of the fields is J gene, D gene, clone size, V gene, CDR3 length, CDR3 protein, CDR3 DNA. A D gene is named only where the DNA matches it firmly. Clone size is shown for a subset of rows, as once, few, many or a class of expanded clone.

J gene: TRBJ1-6; D gene: NA; clone size: many; V gene: TRBV21-1; CDR3 length: 16; CDR3 protein: CASSNGGRVNNSPLHF; CDR3 DNA: TGTGCCAGCAGCAATGGAGGAAGGGTCAATAATTCACCCCTCCACTTT
J gene: TRBJ2-3; D gene: TRBD2; clone size: few; V gene: TRBV12-3/TRBV12-4; CDR3 length: 18; CDR3 protein: CASSLGLAGGLNTDTQYF; CDR3 DNA: TGTGCCAGCAGTTTGGGACTAGCGGGGGGGCTAAACACAGATACGCAGTATTTT
J gene: TRBJ2-4; D gene: NA; clone size: many; V gene: TRBV6-1; CDR3 length: 14; CDR3 protein: CASSEFASLNIQYF; CDR3 DNA: TGTGCCAGCAGTGAATTCGCCAGTTTAAACATTCAGTACTTC
J gene: TRBJ1-5; D gene: TRBD1; clone size: few; V gene: TRBV7-2; CDR3 length: 13; CDR3 protein: CASTEGALEPQHF; CDR3 DNA: TGTGCCAGTACTGAGGGGGCGTTGGAGCCCCAGCATTTT
J gene: TRBJ2-5; D gene: NA; clone size: many; V gene: TRBV5-1; CDR3 length: 14; CDR3 protein: CASSLVGGTETQYF; CDR3 DNA: TGCGCCAGCAGCTTGGTTGGGGGTACGGAGACCCAGTACTTC
J gene: TRBJ1-2; D gene: NA; clone size: many; V gene: TRBV7-9; CDR3 length: 14; CDR3 protein: CASSSAKPWDGYTF; CDR3 DNA: TGTGCCAGCAGCTCCGCAAAACCCTGGGATGGCTACACCTTC
J gene: TRBJ2-1; D gene: TRBD2; clone size: NA; V gene: TRBV3-1; CDR3 length: 15; CDR3 protein: CASSQAQRGGSGQFF; CDR3 DNA: TGTGCCAGCAGCCAAGCCCAGCGGGGCGGCAGCGGGCAGTTCTTC
J gene: TRBJ1-2; D gene: TRBD1; clone size: NA; V gene: TRBV20-1; CDR3 length: 14; CDR3 protein: CSARPVTGGTGYTF; CDR3 DNA: TGCAGTGCTAGACCCGTCACAGGGGGAACTGGCTACACCTTC
J gene: TRBJ1-1; D gene: TRBD1; clone size: once; V gene: TRBV12-3/TRBV12-4; CDR3 length: 14; CDR3 protein: CASSYKGGGGEAFF; CDR3 DNA: TGTGCCAGCAGTTACAAAGGGGGCGGGGGTGAAGCTTTCTTT
J gene: TRBJ2-1; D gene: NA; clone size: many; V gene: TRBV5-1; CDR3 length: 15; CDR3 protein: CASSAGTPPYNEQFF; CDR3 DNA: TGCGCCAGCAGCGCGGGGACTCCCCCCTACAATGAGCAGTTCTTC
J gene: TRBJ2-1; D gene: NA; clone size: many; V gene: TRBV9; CDR3 length: 15; CDR3 protein: CASSVGQGGSNEQFF; CDR3 DNA: TGTGCCAGCAGCGTAGGTCAGGGGGGGAGCAATGAGCAGTTCTTC
J gene: TRBJ2-1; D gene: TRBD2; clone size: NA; V gene: TRBV30; CDR3 length: 14; CDR3 protein: CAWSGLAGGNEQFF; CDR3 DNA: TGTGCCTGGAGTGGGCTAGCGGGGGGAAATGAGCAGTTCTTC
J gene: TRBJ1-6; D gene: NA; clone size: many; V gene: TRBV25-1; CDR3 length: 15; CDR3 protein: CASSEMEDIWSPLHF; CDR3 DNA: TGTGCCAGCAGTGAAATGGAGGACATATGGTCACCCCTCCACTTT
J gene: TRBJ2-3; D gene: TRBD2; clone size: many; V gene: TRBV6-6; CDR3 length: 12; CDR3 protein: CASSPLAGALYF; CDR3 DNA: TGTGCCAGCAGTCCCTTGGCGGGAGCACTCTATTTT
J gene: TRBJ2-1; D gene: TRBD2; clone size: once; V gene: TRBV5-5; CDR3 length: 15; CDR3 protein: CASSLVSGGGNEQFF; CDR3 DNA: TGTGCCAGCAGCTTGGTTTCGGGAGGCGGCAATGAGCAGTTCTTC
J gene: TRBJ1-1; D gene: NA; clone size: NA; V gene: TRBV20-1; CDR3 length: 14; CDR3 protein: CSAPRAVGDTEAFF; CDR3 DNA: TGCAGTGCACCCCGCGCTGTGGGGGACACTGAAGCTTTCTTT
J gene: TRBJ1-1; D gene: TRBD1; clone size: many; V gene: TRBV7-9; CDR3 length: 14; CDR3 protein: CASSLGTGSTEAFF; CDR3 DNA: TGTGCCAGCAGCCTAGGGACAGGGAGCACTGAAGCTTTCTTT
J gene: TRBJ2-7; D gene: NA; clone size: many; V gene: TRBV20-1; CDR3 length: 15; CDR3 protein: CSARDPSRPSYEQYF; CDR3 DNA: TGCAGTGCTAGAGACCCTAGCCGCCCCTCCTACGAGCAGTACTTC